This entry is about one TCR beta chain. As yet, its antigen is unknown. Germline CDR1 is SGHRS and CDR2 is YFSETQ. Between the trimmed V and J ends, which lost 0 bases and 6 bases, there was a span of 12 bases. The CDR3 covers 14 residues. The record originates from a study of STAT5B mutations in CD4+ large granular lymphocyte leukemia. Study-wide points: CD4-sorted patient repertoires seemed more clonal than healthy CD4+ repertoires.

Assay: immunoSEQ multiplex PCR; the TCRdb copy retains only in-frame clones and omits some. The sample includes fewer than 35,000 clones, about 91% of them seen just once. This chain connects TRBV5-1 to TRBJ1-2, with no clear D. The material sequenced was CD4+ T cells from blood buffy coats. The TCR sequence derives from a human donor in good health. CDR3 region: CASSLGFAEDGYTF. The CDR3 nucleotides are TGCGCCAGCAGCTTGGGGTTCGCTGAGGATGGCTACACCTTC.